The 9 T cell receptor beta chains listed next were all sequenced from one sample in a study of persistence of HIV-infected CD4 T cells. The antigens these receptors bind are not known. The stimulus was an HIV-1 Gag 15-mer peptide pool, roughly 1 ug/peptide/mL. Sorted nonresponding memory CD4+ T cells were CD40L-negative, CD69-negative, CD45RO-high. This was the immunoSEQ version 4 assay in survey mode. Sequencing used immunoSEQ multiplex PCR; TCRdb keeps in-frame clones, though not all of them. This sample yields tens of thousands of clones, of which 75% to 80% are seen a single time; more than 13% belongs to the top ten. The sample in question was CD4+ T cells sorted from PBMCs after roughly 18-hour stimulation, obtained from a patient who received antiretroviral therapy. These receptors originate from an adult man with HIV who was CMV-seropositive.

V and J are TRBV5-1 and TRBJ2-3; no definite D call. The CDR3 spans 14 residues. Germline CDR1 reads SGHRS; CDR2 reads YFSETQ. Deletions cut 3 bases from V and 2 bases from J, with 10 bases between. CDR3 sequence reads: CASSSALPTDTQYF. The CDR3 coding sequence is TGCGCCAGCAGCTCCGCCCTCCCCACAGATACGCAGTATTTT.

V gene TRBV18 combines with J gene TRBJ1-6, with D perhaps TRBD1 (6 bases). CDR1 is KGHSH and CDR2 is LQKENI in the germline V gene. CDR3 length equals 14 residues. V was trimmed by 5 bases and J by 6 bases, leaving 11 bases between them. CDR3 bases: TGTGCCAGCTCATATCAGGGGAGTAATTCACCCCTCCACTTT. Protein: CASSYQGSNSPLHF.

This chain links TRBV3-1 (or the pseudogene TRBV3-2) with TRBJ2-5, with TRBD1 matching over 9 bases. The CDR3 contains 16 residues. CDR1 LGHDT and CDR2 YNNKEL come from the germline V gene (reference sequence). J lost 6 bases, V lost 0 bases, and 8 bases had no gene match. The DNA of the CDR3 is TGTGCCAGCAGCCAAGAGGGTCTGACAGGGGGGAAGACCCAGTACTTC. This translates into CASSQEGLTGGKTQYF.

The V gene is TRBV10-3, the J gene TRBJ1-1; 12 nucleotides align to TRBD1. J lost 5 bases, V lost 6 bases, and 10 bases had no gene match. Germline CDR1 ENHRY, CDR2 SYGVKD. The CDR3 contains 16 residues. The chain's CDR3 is CAISKSGTGGGTEAFF. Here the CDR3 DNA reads TGTGCCATCAGCAAAAGCGGGACAGGGGGCGGTACTGAAGCTTTCTTT.

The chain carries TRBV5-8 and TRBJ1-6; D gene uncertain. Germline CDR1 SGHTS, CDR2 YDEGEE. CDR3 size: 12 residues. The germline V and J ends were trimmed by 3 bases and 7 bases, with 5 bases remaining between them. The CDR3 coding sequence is TGTGCCAGCAGCTGGAGAAATTCACCCCTCCACTTT. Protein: CASSWRNSPLHF.

This chain's CDR3 is CASSLLGGTVADYGYTF. The CDR3 DNA reads TGTGCCAGCAGCTTATTAGGGGGGACAGTGGCGGACTATGGCTACACCTTC. The chain is built from TRBV7-9 and TRBJ1-2; 7 positions agree with TRBD1. CDR3 length: 17 amino acids. CDR1 and CDR2 from the germline V gene are SEHNR and FQNEAQ (reference sequence). After removal of 2 bases from V and 3 bases from J, the junction contained 12 bases not matched to a gene.

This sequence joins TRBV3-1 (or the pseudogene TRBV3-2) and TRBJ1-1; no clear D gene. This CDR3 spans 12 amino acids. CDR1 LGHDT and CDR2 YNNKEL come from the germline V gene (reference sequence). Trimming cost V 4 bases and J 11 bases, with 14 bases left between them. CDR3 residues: CASSPSTRGAFF. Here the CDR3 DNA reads TGTGCCAGCAGCCCCTCCACCCGAGGGGCTTTCTTT.

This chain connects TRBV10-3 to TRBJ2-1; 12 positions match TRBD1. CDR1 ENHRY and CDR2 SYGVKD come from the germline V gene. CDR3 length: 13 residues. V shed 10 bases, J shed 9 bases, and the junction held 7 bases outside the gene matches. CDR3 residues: CATGDRGQSEQFF. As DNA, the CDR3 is TGTGCCACAGGGGACAGGGGGCAGAGTGAGCAGTTCTTC.

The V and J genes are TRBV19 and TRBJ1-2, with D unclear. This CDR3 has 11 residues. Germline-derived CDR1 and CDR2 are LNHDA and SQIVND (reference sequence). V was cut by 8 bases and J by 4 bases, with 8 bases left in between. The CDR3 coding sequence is TGTGCCAGTCGTGTTGGCTATGGCTACACCTTC. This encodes CASRVGYGYTF.